This entry features one TCR beta chain sequence. This sample is drawn from a study of T cells in Graves' hyperthyroidism and ophthalmopathy. TCR beta CDR3 sequences were amplified from RNA transcripts. The TCR CDR3 was amplified in a first-round RT-PCR using the HTBI primer set. Each CDR3 protein gets one entry after TCRdb re-called the multiplex PCR reads with MiXCR. The sample shows more than 500,000 distinct CDR3 sequences, around 15% of them seen only once. Sample: blood. The receptor was isolated from a woman in her 30s with Graves' ophthalmopathy.

The CDR3 loop reads CSARDNVGYTQYF. The CDR3 coding sequence is TGCAGTGCTAGAGATAACGTCGGTTATACGCAGTATTTT. V is TRBV20-1 and J is TRBJ2-3; D call uncertain. CDR3 length equals 13 residues. V was clipped by 0 bases and J by 7 bases, with 11 bases between them. Germline lookup yields CDR1 DFQATT and CDR2 SNEGSKA (reference sequence).